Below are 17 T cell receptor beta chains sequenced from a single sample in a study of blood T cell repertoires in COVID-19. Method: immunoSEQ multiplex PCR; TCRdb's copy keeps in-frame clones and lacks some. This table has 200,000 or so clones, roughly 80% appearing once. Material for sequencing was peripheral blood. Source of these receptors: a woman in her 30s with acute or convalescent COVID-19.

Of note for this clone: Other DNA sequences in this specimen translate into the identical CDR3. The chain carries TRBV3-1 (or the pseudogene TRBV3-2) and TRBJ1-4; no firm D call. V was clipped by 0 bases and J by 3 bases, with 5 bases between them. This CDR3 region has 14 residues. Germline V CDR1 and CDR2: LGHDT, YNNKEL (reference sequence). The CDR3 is CASSQDSANEKLFF. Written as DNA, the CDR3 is TGTGCCAGCAGCCAAGATTCAGCTAATGAAAAACTGTTTTTT.

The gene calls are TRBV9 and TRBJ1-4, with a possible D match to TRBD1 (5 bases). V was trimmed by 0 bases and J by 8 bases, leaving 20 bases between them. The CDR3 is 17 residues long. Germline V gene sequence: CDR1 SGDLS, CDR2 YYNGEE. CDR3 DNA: TGTGCCAGCAGCGTAGCTACCGGGGGGAATGGTGGGGAAAAACTGTTTTTT. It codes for CASSVATGGNGGEKLFF.

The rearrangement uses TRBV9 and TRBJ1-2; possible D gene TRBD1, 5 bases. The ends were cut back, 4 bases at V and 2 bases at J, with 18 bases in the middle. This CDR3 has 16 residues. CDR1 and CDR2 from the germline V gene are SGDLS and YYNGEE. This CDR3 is CASSPRGGNLNYGYTF. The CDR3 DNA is TGTGCCAGCAGCCCCCGGGGCGGGAACCTAAACTATGGCTACACCTTC.

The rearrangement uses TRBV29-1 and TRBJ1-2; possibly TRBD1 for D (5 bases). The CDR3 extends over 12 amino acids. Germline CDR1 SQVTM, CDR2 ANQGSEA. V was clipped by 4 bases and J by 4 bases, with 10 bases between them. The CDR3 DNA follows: TGCAGCGTTGGGAGGGGCCTCTATGGCTACACCTTC. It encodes CSVGRGLYGYTF.

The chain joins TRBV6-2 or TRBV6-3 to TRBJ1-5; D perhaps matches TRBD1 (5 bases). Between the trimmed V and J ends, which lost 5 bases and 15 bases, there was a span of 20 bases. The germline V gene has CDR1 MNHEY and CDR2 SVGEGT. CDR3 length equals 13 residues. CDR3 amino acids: CASSNPGELLWHF. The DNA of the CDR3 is TGTGCCAGCAGTAACCCGGGGGAACTCTTGTGGCATTTT.

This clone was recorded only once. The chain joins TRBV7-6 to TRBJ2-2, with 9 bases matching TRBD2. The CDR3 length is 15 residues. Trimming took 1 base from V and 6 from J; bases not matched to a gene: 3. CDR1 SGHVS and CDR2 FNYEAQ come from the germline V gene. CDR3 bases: TGTGCCAGCAGCTTAGTCCAGCGGGGGGCCGGGGAGCTGTTTTTT. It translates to CASSLVQRGAGELFF.

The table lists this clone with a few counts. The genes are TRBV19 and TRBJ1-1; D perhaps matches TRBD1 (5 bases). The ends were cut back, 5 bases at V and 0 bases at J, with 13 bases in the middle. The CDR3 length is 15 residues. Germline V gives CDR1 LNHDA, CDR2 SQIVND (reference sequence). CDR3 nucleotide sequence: TGTGCCAGTAGTTGGACGACAGAACTGAACACTGAAGCTTTCTTT. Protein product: CASSWTTELNTEAFF. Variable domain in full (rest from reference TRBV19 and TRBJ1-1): DGGITQSPKYLFRKEGQNVTLSCEQNLNHDAMYWYRQDPGQGLRLIYYSQIVNDFQKGDIAEGYSVSREKKESFPLTVTSAQKNPTAFYLCASSWTTELNTEAFFGQGTRLTVV.

The CDR3 nucleotides are TGCGCCAGCAGCCAAGGGGCCGTCTACGAGCAGTACTTC. Translating gives CASSQGAVYEQYF. The rearrangement links TRBV4-1 to TRBJ2-7; D is unresolved. The germline gives CDR1 MGHRA, CDR2 YSYEKL. There are 13 residues in the CDR3. Deletions cut 1 base from V and 3 bases from J, with 7 bases between.

CDR3 coding DNA: TGCAGTGCTAGTAGAGGACTAGCGGGTCACTACGAGCAGTACTTC. Its translation: CSASRGLAGHYEQYF. The rearrangement links TRBV20-1 to TRBJ2-7; 11 positions agree with TRBD2. Germline assignment: CDR1 DFQATT and CDR2 SNEGSKA (reference sequence). V was pared by 3 bases and J by 3 bases, with 7 bases of the junction left unmatched. The CDR3 has 15 residues.

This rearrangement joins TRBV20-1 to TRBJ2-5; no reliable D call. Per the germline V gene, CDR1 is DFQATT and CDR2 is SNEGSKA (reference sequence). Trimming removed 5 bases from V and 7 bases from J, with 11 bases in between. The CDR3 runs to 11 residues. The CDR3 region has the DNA TGCAGTGCTGCCTCCGGCGGGACCCAGTACTTC. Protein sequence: CSAASGGTQYF.

In nucleotides, the CDR3 is TGTGCCAGCACCCGATCGGGTGCCATTGAAGCTTTCTTT. Its protein is CASTRSGAIEAFF. The rearrangement uses TRBV7-2 and TRBJ1-1; the D is unclear. The CDR3 extends over 13 amino acids. CDR1 is SGHTA and CDR2 is FQGNSA in the germline V gene. The V end was cut by 7 bases, the J end by 7 bases, with 16 bases between.

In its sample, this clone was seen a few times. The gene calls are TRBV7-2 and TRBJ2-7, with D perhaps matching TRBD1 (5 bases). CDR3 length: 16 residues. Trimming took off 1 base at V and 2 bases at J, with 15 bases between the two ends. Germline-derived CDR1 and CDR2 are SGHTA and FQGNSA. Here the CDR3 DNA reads TGTGCCAGCAGCTTAGAGATAGACAGTCCCCCCTACGAGCAGTACTTC. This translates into CASSLEIDSPPYEQYF.

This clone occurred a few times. CDR3 sequence reads: CASSRDRGKPYEQYF. The DNA for the CDR3 is TGTGCCAGTAGTCGGGACAGGGGGAAACCCTACGAGCAGTACTTC. This rearrangement joins TRBV19 to TRBJ2-7; 11 bases map to TRBD1. The V and J ends lost 5 bases and 2 bases, in that order; junction bases with no gene match: 5. The CDR3 consists of 15 residues. Germline V CDR1 and CDR2: LNHDA, SQIVND (reference sequence).

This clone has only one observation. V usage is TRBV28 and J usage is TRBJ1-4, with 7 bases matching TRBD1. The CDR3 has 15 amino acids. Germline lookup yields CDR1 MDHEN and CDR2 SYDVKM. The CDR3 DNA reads TGTGCGACAGGGACACTTATGGCAACTAATGAAAAACTGTTTTTT. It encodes CATGTLMATNEKLFF.

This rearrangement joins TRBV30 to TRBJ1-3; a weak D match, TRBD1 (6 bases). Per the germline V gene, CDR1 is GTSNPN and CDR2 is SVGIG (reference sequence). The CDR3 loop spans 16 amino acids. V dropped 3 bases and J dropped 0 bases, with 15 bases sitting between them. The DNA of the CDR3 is TGTGCCTGGAGACCCCGGACAGAGAACTCTGGAAACACCATATATTTT. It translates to CAWRPRTENSGNTIYF.

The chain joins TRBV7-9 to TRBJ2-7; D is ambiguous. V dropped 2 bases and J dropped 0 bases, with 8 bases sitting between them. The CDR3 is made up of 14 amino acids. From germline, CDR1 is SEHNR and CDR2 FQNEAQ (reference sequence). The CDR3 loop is CASSLSQVSYEQYF. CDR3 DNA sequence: TGTGCCAGCAGCTTATCGCAGGTCTCCTACGAGCAGTACTTC. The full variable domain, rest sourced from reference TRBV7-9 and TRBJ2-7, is DTGVSQNPRHKITKRGQNVTFRCDPISEHNRLYWYRQTLGQGPEFLTYFQNEAQLEKSRLLSDRFSAERPKGSFSTLEIQRTEQGDSAMYLCASSLSQVSYEQYFGPGTRLTVT.

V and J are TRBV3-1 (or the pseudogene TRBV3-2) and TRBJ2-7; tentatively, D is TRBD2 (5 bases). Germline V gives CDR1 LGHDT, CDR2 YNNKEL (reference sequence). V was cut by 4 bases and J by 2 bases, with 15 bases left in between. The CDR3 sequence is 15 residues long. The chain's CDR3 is CASSPSPGRTYEQYF. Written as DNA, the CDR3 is TGTGCCAGCAGCCCTAGCCCGGGTCGAACCTACGAGCAGTACTTC.